The next 20 T cell receptor beta chains were all read from a single sample in a study of long-term antiretroviral therapy in people with HIV (dated by TCRdb to the early 2020s). The immunoSEQ hsTCRB v3.0 assay was used at survey level resolution for TRB variable region sequencing. In TCRdb, the immuneACCESS table is reduced to in-frame sequences with V and J assigned. These tables do not hold every clone; where another copy was compared, an unresolved V gene accounts for under half, and the others remain unexplained. The sample table records around 33,000 clones; 65% to 90% of these occur just once. About an eighth of the sample rests with the top ten. The sequences come from unsorted PBMCs, collected 0.3 years after starting antiretroviral therapy. The source of these receptors is a man between 18 and 35 years old with HIV.

The chain recombines TRBV5-1 with TRBJ2-7, with a possible D match to TRBD1 (5 bases). Germline values: CDR1 SGHRS, CDR2 YFSETQ. V was trimmed by 4 bases and J by 5 bases, leaving 16 bases between them. CDR3 length: 14 amino acids. The CDR3 spells CASSDQGRFDEQYF. CDR3 DNA sequence: TGCGCCAGCAGCGACCAGGGCCGTTTCGACGAGCAGTACTTC.

This clone was seen once. The genes are TRBV5-1 and TRBJ2-7; 8 bases match TRBD1. CDR3 length: 14 residues. J lost 5 bases, V lost 4 bases, and 8 bases had no gene match. From germline, CDR1 is SGHRS and CDR2 YFSETQ. The CDR3: CASSPNRQGNEQYF. CDR3 in DNA: TGCGCCAGCAGCCCGAACAGACAGGGGAACGAGCAGTACTTC.

The chain joins TRBV6-5 to TRBJ1-2; possible D gene TRBD1, 6 bases. The germline V and J ends were trimmed by 5 bases and 6 bases, with 10 bases remaining between them. This CDR3 has 12 amino acids. Germline V gene lookup returns CDR1 MNHEY and CDR2 SVGAGI. This CDR3 reads CASSPGADGYTF. CDR3 coding DNA: TGTGCCAGCAGTCCAGGGGCGGATGGCTACACCTTC.

The chain combines TRBV6-5 with TRBJ1-1; TRBD1 is a possible D gene (5 bases). V gave up 3 bases and J gave up 1 base, with 6 bases separating them. CDR3 size: 13 residues. CDR1 and CDR2 (germline): MNHEY, SVGAGI. This CDR3 is CASSYTGNTEAFF. The CDR3 DNA follows: TGTGCCAGCAGTTATACAGGGAACACTGAAGCTTTCTTT.

The chain couples TRBV5-6 to TRBJ2-1; D uncertain. The V end lost 9 bases, the J end lost 0 bases, and 10 bases lay between the germline ends. The CDR3 is 13 amino acids. Germline CDR1 is SGHDT and CDR2 is YYEEEE. The CDR3 DNA reads TGTGCCATTGGGTCAAGCTCCTACAATGAGCAGTTCTTC. Protein: CAIGSSSYNEQFF.

This chain uses TRBV30 with TRBJ2-7; 7 nucleotides line up with TRBD1. With 4 bases clipped from V and 7 bases from J, the junction kept 4 bases outside the gene matches. CDR3 length: 11 residues. Germline lookup yields CDR1 GTSNPN and CDR2 SVGIG (reference sequence). CDR3 nucleotides: TGTGCCTGGAAGGGGGCGGGTGAGCAGTACTTC. As protein: CAWKGAGEQYF.

This clone has a handful of counts. The genes are TRBV4-2 and TRBJ2-7, with 11 bases lining up with TRBD2. Germline V gene lookup returns CDR1 LGHNA and CDR2 YNFKEQ. The length of the CDR3 is 16 residues. V trimming: 0 bases; J trimming: 2 bases; junction bases outside the gene matches: 3. CDR3 amino acids: CASSQEGLAATYEQYF. CDR3 bases: TGTGCCAGCAGCCAAGAGGGACTAGCGGCAACCTACGAGCAGTACTTC.

The V call is TRBV2, the J call TRBJ2-7; D uncertain. The CDR3 is 12 residues long. Trimming removed 0 bases at V and 3 bases at J, with 3 bases between. CDR1 is SNHLY, CDR2 FYNNEI, per germline. CDR3: CASSEAFYEQYF. In nucleotides, the CDR3 is TGTGCCAGCAGTGAAGCGTTCTACGAGCAGTACTTC. The variable domain in full, with the rest retrieved from reference TRBV2 and TRBJ2-7, is EPEVTQTPSHQVTQMGQEVILRCVPISNHLYFYWYRQILGQKVEFLVSFYNNEISEKSEIFDDQFSVERPDGSNFTLKIRSTKLEDSAMYFCASSEAFYEQYFGPGTRLTVT.

The J gene is TRBJ2-3, the V gene TRBV18; D call uncertain. Germline CDR1 reads KGHSH; CDR2 reads LQKENI. V lost 2 bases and J 6 bases, leaving 3 bases between the germline ends. The CDR3 totals 11 residues. As DNA, the CDR3 is TGTGCCAGCTCACCATGGGATACGCAGTATTTT. Translation: CASSPWDTQYF.

The rearrangement links TRBV5-6 to TRBJ2-1, with D perhaps being TRBD1 or TRBD2 (5 bases each). There are 13 residues in the CDR3. Trimming took 4 bases from V and 5 from J, leaving 10 bases between them. Germline V gene data show CDR1 as SGHDT and CDR2 as YYEEEE. CDR3 region: CASSGGFHNEQFF. The CDR3 DNA reads as TGTGCCAGCAGCGGGGGTTTCCACAATGAGCAGTTCTTC.

The V and J genes are TRBV6-5 and TRBJ2-2; D may be TRBD1 (7 bases). The CDR3 contains 14 residues. From germline, CDR1 is MNHEY and CDR2 SVGAGI. V was shortened by 6 bases and J by 6 bases, with 14 bases between the two germline ends. CDR3 protein: CASSAGGLPGELFF. Here the CDR3 DNA reads TGTGCCAGCAGCGCAGGGGGGTTACCCGGGGAGCTGTTTTTT.

The chain links TRBV5-6 to TRBJ2-7; D is tentatively TRBD1 or TRBD2 (5 bases each). CDR1 and CDR2 (germline): SGHDT, YYEEEE. Trimming removed 4 bases at V and 3 bases at J, with 11 bases between. This CDR3 has 13 amino acids. Here the CDR3 reads CASSAGSLYEQYF. CDR3 DNA: TGTGCCAGCAGCGCAGGGAGTCTCTACGAGCAGTACTTC.

The chain recombines TRBV19 with TRBJ1-1; TRBD1 aligns across 9 bases. The ends lost 7 bases at V and 4 bases at J; junction bases unmatched: 10. CDR3 length: 15 residues. Germline assignment: CDR1 LNHDA and CDR2 SQIVND (reference sequence). The CDR3 DNA sequence: TGTGCCAGTAATCTAGAGGACAGGGGCGGCACTGAAGCTTTCTTT. It translates to CASNLEDRGGTEAFF.

This clone was detected once. J is TRBJ1-2 and V is TRBV7-2, with D perhaps TRBD1 (6 bases). Germline CDR1 is SGHTA and CDR2 is FQGNSA. V dropped 5 bases and J dropped 7 bases, with 14 bases sitting between them. This CDR3 is built from 13 residues. CDR3 sequence reads: CASSQSGEGGYTF. CDR3 coding DNA: TGTGCCAGCAGCCAGTCAGGGGAGGGTGGCTACACCTTC.

The V and J genes are TRBV12-5 and TRBJ2-3, with unresolved D. CDR1 LGHNT and CDR2 FRNRAP come from the germline V gene. V lost 0 bases and J 0 bases, leaving 16 bases between the germline ends. There are 18 residues in the CDR3. The chain's CDR3 is CASGLVLTDRPSTDTQYF. CDR3 DNA sequence: TGTGCTAGTGGTTTGGTACTGACGGATCGACCTAGCACAGATACGCAGTATTTT.

The chain carries TRBV7-8 and TRBJ2-3; perhaps TRBD2 as D (6 bases). Deletions cut 0 bases from V and 6 bases from J, with 13 bases between. CDR1 and CDR2 (germline): SGHVS, FQNEAQ. The CDR3 spans 15 residues. CDR3 sequence: CASSLASGTYDTQYF. The CDR3, as DNA: TGTGCCAGCAGCTTAGCTAGCGGAACCTACGATACGCAGTATTTT.

The chain is built from TRBV11-2 and TRBJ2-7; D gene ambiguous. The germline V and J ends were trimmed by 3 bases and 3 bases, with 9 bases remaining between them. This CDR3 has 13 amino acids. From germline, CDR1 is SGHAT and CDR2 FQNNGV. CDR3 protein: CASSFGQNYEQYF. The CDR3 DNA follows: TGTGCCAGCAGCTTTGGCCAGAACTACGAGCAGTACTTC.

The chain recombines TRBV18 with TRBJ2-7, with D hard to call. Germline V gives CDR1 KGHSH, CDR2 LQKENI. V lost 2 bases and J lost 7, with 9 bases in between. This CDR3 is built from 12 residues. The CDR3 sequence is CASSPSPEEQYF. The CDR3 bases are TGTGCCAGCTCACCATCTCCGGAGGAGCAGTACTTC.

V usage is TRBV4-3 and J usage is TRBJ2-1; 11 bases agree with TRBD2. This CDR3 comprises 16 residues. Trimming at V came to 4 bases and at J to 9 bases, leaving 11 bases not matched to a gene. CDR1 LGHNA and CDR2 YSLEER come from the germline V gene. CDR3 nucleotide sequence: TGCGCCAGCAGCCCTCATAGCGGGAGGGCCGTCGGTGAGCAGTTCTTC. It translates to CASSPHSGRAVGEQFF.

The chain employs TRBV9 and TRBJ2-3; D is undetermined. The V gene lost 0 bases and the J gene lost 1 base, with 12 bases spanning the gap. From germline, CDR1 is SGDLS and CDR2 YYNGEE. This CDR3 contains 16 residues. CDR3: CASSVEWGMRTDTQYF. The DNA for the CDR3 is TGTGCCAGCAGCGTAGAATGGGGAATGCGCACAGATACGCAGTATTTT.